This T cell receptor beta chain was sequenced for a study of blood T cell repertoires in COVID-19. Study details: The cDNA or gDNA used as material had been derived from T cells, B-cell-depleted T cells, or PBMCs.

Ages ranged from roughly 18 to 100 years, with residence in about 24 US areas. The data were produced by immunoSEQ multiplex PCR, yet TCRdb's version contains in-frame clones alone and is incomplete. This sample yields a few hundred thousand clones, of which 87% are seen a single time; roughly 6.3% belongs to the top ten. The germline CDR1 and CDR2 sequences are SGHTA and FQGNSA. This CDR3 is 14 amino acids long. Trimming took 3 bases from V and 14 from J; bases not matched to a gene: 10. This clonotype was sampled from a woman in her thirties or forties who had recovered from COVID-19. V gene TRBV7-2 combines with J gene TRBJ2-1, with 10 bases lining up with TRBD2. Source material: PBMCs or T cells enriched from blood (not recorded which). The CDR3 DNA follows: TGTGCCAGCAGCTTCACCTCCGGGACTAGCGACGAGTTCTTC. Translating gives CASSFTSGTSDEFF.